Listed here are 27 T cell receptor beta chains from one sample, sequenced in a study of T cells after yellow fever vaccination. Each CDR3 protein is one row after TCRdb ran MiXCR on the 5' RACE reads. The sample yields about 220,000 distinct CDR3 sequences, 3% to 4% seen once. This material consisted of CD4+ T cells sorted from PBMCs, taken 10 days after the yellow fever booster vaccination. All receptors derive from a man aged 18 to 30 who received the YFV17D yellow fever vaccine.

The chain joins TRBV12-3 or TRBV12-4 to TRBJ2-1; either TRBD1 or TRBD2 may fit D (5 bases each). The CDR3 has 12 amino acids. The V end was cut by 6 bases, the J end by 8 bases, with 11 bases between. This CDR3 is CASRATADEQFF. The CDR3 DNA sequence: TGTGCCAGCAGGGCGACAGCGGATGAGCAGTTCTTC.

At least ten counts were recorded for this clonotype. The CDR3 coding sequence is TGTGCCAGCAGCTCCGCGCCCAGGGGGGACTATGGCTACACCTTC. Translation gives CASSSAPRGDYGYTF. This chain connects TRBV7-3 to TRBJ1-2; 7 bases align to TRBD1. In germline, CDR1 is SGHTA, CDR2 FQGTGA. V dropped 4 bases and J dropped 3; count of bases not matched to a gene: 8. This CDR3 spans 15 amino acids.

In its sample, this clonotype was seen a few times. The V and J genes are TRBV2 and TRBJ2-2; possible D gene TRBD1, 5 bases. V was clipped by 7 bases and J by 4 bases, with 13 bases between them. Germline-derived CDR1 and CDR2 are SNHLY and FYNNEI. There are 14 residues in the CDR3. The DNA for the CDR3 is TGTGCCAGCAAGGGGTCGGTTGGCACCGGGGAGCTGTTTTTT. It encodes CASKGSVGTGELFF.

The V and J genes are TRBV7-2 and TRBJ2-3; unclear D gene. Looked up from germline, CDR1 is SGHTA and CDR2 is FQGNSA. The CDR3 spans 13 residues. Trimming stripped 6 bases from V and 4 bases from J, with 11 bases between. This chain's CDR3 is CASSPDLPDTQYF. The CDR3 bases are TGTGCCAGCAGTCCAGACTTGCCAGATACGCAGTATTTT.

This chain joins TRBV9 and TRBJ2-2; the D gene could be TRBD1 or TRBD2 (6 bases each). V lost 2 bases to trimming and J lost 7 bases, with 12 bases between them. The CDR3 sequence is 14 residues long. CDR1 is SGDLS and CDR2 is YYNGEE in the germline V gene. The CDR3 reads CASSVLQGGGELFF. In DNA form, the CDR3 reads TGTGCCAGCAGCGTCTTACAGGGAGGCGGGGAGCTGTTTTTT.

The chain links TRBV6-1 to TRBJ1-2; D gene uncertain. Trimming pared 11 bases from V and 4 bases from J, leaving 23 bases between. The length of the CDR3 is 15 residues. Germline lookup yields CDR1 MNHNS and CDR2 SASEGT. The CDR3, as DNA: TGTGCCGCAATGGCACACTTGAGTCTCGGCTATGGCTACACCTTC. Amino acid sequence: CAAMAHLSLGYGYTF.

The V and J genes are TRBV3-1 and TRBJ2-1; D ambiguous. The V gene's germline CDR1 is LGHDT and CDR2 YNNKEL (reference sequence). V dropped 5 bases and J dropped 1 base, with 12 bases sitting between them. The length of the CDR3 is 15 residues. CDR3 sequence: CASSGRAGSYNEQFF. The CDR3 nucleotides are TGTGCCAGCAGCGGTAGGGCAGGATCCTACAATGAGCAGTTCTTC.

Ten or more counts support this clonotype. This chain connects TRBV28 to TRBJ2-1; D gene uncertain. V was clipped by 2 bases and J by 9 bases, with 14 bases between them. This CDR3 spans 14 amino acids. The germline gives CDR1 MDHEN, CDR2 SYDVKM. The CDR3 sequence: CASSLPLGSREQFF. CDR3 nucleotide sequence: TGTGCCAGCAGTTTACCACTGGGATCTCGTGAGCAGTTCTTC.

This clonotype was seen a few times. The chain recombines TRBV5-1 with TRBJ2-2, with D possibly being TRBD2 (6 bases). This CDR3 is 16 amino acids long. Trimming removed 1 base from V and 4 bases from J, with 14 bases in between. CDR1 is SGHRS and CDR2 is YFSETQ in the germline V gene. The DNA of the CDR3 is TGCGCCAGCAGCTTGCTTGCTAGCGCAGGCACCGGGGAGCTGTTTTTT. Encoded protein: CASSLLASAGTGELFF.

This clonotype was found many times. The chain links TRBV12-3 or TRBV12-4 to TRBJ1-6; no definite D call. This CDR3 has 14 amino acids. Trimming took off 10 bases at V and 0 bases at J, with 10 bases between the two ends. DNA of the CDR3: TGTGCCATCTCCAGAGGCTCCTATAATTCACCCCTCCACTTT. It yields the protein CAISRGSYNSPLHF.

There are many counts of this clonotype. The chain employs TRBV7-9 and TRBJ2-3; TRBD2 is a possible D gene (6 bases). V gave up 4 bases and J gave up 2 bases, with 13 bases separating them. The CDR3 has 15 residues. Looked up from germline, CDR1 is SEHNR and CDR2 is FQNEAQ (reference sequence). The CDR3 sequence is CASSYRRGDTDTQYF. CDR3 sequence (DNA): TGTGCCAGCAGCTATAGGAGGGGAGACACAGATACGCAGTATTTT.

This clonotype occurred many times. CDR3 region: CASQQGSSPLHF. The CDR3 DNA reads TGTGCCAGCCAACAGGGAAGTTCACCCCTCCACTTT. This sequence joins TRBV3-1 and TRBJ1-6; weak D call: TRBD1 (6 bases). The V end lost 8 bases, the J end lost 9 bases, and 11 bases lay between the germline ends. The CDR3 has 12 amino acids. Germline CDR1 LGHDT, CDR2 YNNKEL (reference sequence).

This clonotype was observed many times. The genes are TRBV20-1 and TRBJ1-6; D uncertain. Germline V lookup: CDR1 DFQATT, CDR2 SNEGSKA (reference sequence). V was shortened by 6 bases and J by 0 bases, with 12 bases between the two germline ends. The CDR3 has 15 amino acids. The CDR3 loop reads CSAEDLSSYNSPLHF. CDR3 sequence (DNA): TGCAGTGCCGAGGACCTGAGCTCCTATAATTCACCCCTCCACTTT.

This clonotype was detected ten times or more. The CDR3 is CASIPSGWLDTQYF. In DNA form, the CDR3 reads TGTGCCAGCATCCCTTCGGGGTGGTTGGATACGCAGTATTTT. The rearrangement links TRBV6-1 to TRBJ2-3; perhaps TRBD2 as D (5 bases). The V gene's germline CDR1 is MNHNS and CDR2 SASEGT. Trimming pared 7 bases from V and 6 bases from J, leaving 17 bases between. CDR3 size: 14 residues.

This clonotype has a count of ten or more. The rearrangement links TRBV7-2 to TRBJ2-3, with D unclear. This CDR3 is 16 amino acids long. Germline V gene lookup returns CDR1 SGHTA and CDR2 FQGNSA. Trimming stripped 1 base from V and 2 bases from J, with 13 bases between. In DNA form, the CDR3 reads TGTGCCAGCAGCTTAGTAGGGTCTATCCCCACAGATACGCAGTATTTT. Translation gives CASSLVGSIPTDTQYF.

This clonotype was counted only a few times. CDR3 sequence (DNA): TGCGCCAGCAGCCAAGATCATGCAGGGTGGGGAAACACCATATATTTT. Amino acid sequence: CASSQDHAGWGNTIYF. This chain links TRBV4-1 with TRBJ1-3; D perhaps matches TRBD1 (5 bases). This CDR3 contains 16 residues. The V gene lost 0 bases and the J gene lost 4 bases, with 13 bases spanning the gap. CDR1 and CDR2 (germline): MGHRA, YSYEKL.

J is TRBJ2-5 and V is TRBV30; 7 bases agree with TRBD1. The CDR3 spans 13 residues. Germline values: CDR1 GTSNPN, CDR2 SVGIG (reference sequence). V lost 3 bases to trimming and J lost 6 bases; unmatched junction nucleotides: 7. The CDR3 loop reads CAWRHAGGKTQYF. In DNA, the CDR3 is TGTGCCTGGAGGCATGCAGGGGGAAAGACCCAGTACTTC.

This clonotype was seen ten or more times. This sequence joins TRBV5-1 and TRBJ2-1; D possibly corresponds to TRBD2 (6 bases). The CDR3 sequence is 13 residues long. Deletions cut 0 bases from V and 7 bases from J, with 8 bases between. The germline gives CDR1 SGHRS, CDR2 YFSETQ. The CDR3 DNA is TGCGCCAGCAGCTTGGCCGGGGGAAATGAGCAGTTCTTC. This encodes CASSLAGGNEQFF.

This clonotype appeared many times. The CDR3 sequence is CASSSFDNKAFF. The CDR3 DNA follows: TGCGCCAGCAGCAGCTTTGACAATAAAGCTTTCTTT. This chain connects TRBV5-1 to TRBJ1-1; D unresolved. This CDR3 has 12 amino acids. CDR1 is SGHRS, CDR2 YFSETQ, per germline. V lost 4 bases and J 9 bases, leaving 13 bases between the germline ends.

The chain joins TRBV18 to TRBJ1-4; D unclear. V dropped 8 bases and J dropped 1 base, with 11 bases sitting between them. The germline V gene encodes CDR1 KGHSH and CDR2 LQKENI. This CDR3 is built from 14 residues. This CDR3 reads CASVDQQTNEKLFF. In DNA form, the CDR3 reads TGTGCCAGCGTGGACCAGCAAACTAATGAAAAACTGTTTTTT.

This clonotype showed up just a few times. V gene TRBV6-6 combines with J gene TRBJ2-3, with D tentatively TRBD2 (5 bases). CDR3 length equals 15 residues. Deletions cut 5 bases from V and 2 bases from J, with 14 bases between. The germline CDR1 and CDR2 sequences are MNHNY and SVGAGI (reference sequence). In nucleotides, the CDR3 is TGTGCCAGCAGTCTAGCCCGGGCCTTCACAGATACGCAGTATTTT. It codes for CASSLARAFTDTQYF.

This clonotype was counted many times. At one of its ends the junction is not consistent with the germline gene, which may arise from a read error. J is TRBJ1-1 and V is TRBV18; tentatively, D is TRBD1 (6 bases). This CDR3 contains 12 residues. Germline V gene data show CDR1 as KGHSH and CDR2 as LQKENI. For the CDR3, the DNA is TGTGCCAGCTCCCAACAGGGAAAGGGGCTCGTCTTT. Translated: CASSQQGKGLVF.

The CDR3 spells CASRPTREVQGARSTEAFF. CDR3 DNA: TGCGCCAGCAGACCGACCAGAGAGGTACAGGGGGCGCGAAGCACTGAAGCTTTCTTT. This chain uses TRBV4-3 with TRBJ1-1, with 9 bases aligning to TRBD1. Unmatched junction bases numbered 21, after V lost 6 bases and J lost 4 bases. This CDR3 has 19 amino acids. Germline V lookup: CDR1 LGHNA, CDR2 YSLEER.

This clonotype was recorded many times. The V and J genes are TRBV19 and TRBJ1-5; the D gene is possibly TRBD1 (5 bases). Trimming took off 5 bases at V and 6 bases at J, with 14 bases between the two ends. This CDR3 contains 14 residues. The germline gives CDR1 LNHDA, CDR2 SQIVND (reference sequence). In DNA form, the CDR3 reads TGTGCCAGTAGTTCCGGGCCAGGGCCTCAGCCCCAGCATTTT. Translating gives CASSSGPGPQPQHF.

This clonotype turned up a few times. The chain recombines TRBV20-1 with TRBJ2-1; TRBD1 aligns across 7 bases. V lost 4 bases to trimming and J lost 8 bases; unmatched junction nucleotides: 2. Germline-derived CDR1 and CDR2 are DFQATT and SNEGSKA (reference sequence). This CDR3 is built from 11 residues. CDR3 loop: CSATDRDEQFF. DNA of the CDR3: TGCAGTGCTACCGACAGGGATGAGCAGTTCTTC.

This clonotype was detected a few times. The rearrangement links TRBV7-2 to TRBJ2-2; 9 nucleotides agree with TRBD1. CDR3 size: 16 residues. The V and J ends lost 5 bases and 7 bases, in that order; junction bases with no gene match: 11. The germline CDR1 and CDR2 sequences are SGHTA and FQGNSA. The CDR3 coding sequence is TGTGCCAGCAGCCCCAGGAGGGGACAGGGTGGCGGGGAGCTGTTTTTT. Its protein product is CASSPRRGQGGGELFF.

This clonotype was picked up many times. V and J are TRBV7-8 and TRBJ2-4, with 8 bases matching TRBD1. J was trimmed by 1 base and V by 1 base; bases with no gene match: 12. The germline gives CDR1 SGHVS, CDR2 FQNEAQ. The CDR3 totals 19 residues. CDR3: CASSLGFLTRQGAKNIQYF. CDR3 nucleotide sequence: TGTGCCAGCAGCTTAGGATTTCTGACGCGACAGGGGGCCAAAAACATTCAGTACTTC.